This T cell receptor (beta chain) was identified during a study of T cells after yellow fever vaccination. Deletions cut 5 bases from V and 2 bases from J, with 18 bases between. CDR3 length: 16 residues. Each CDR3 protein is one row after TCRdb ran MiXCR on the 5' RACE reads. The profile shows 250,000 or so distinct CDR3 sequences, more than 3.5% of them singletons. This clonotype showed up many times. The chain carries TRBV12-3 or TRBV12-4 and TRBJ2-5; D could derive from TRBD1 or TRBD2 (5 bases each). This TCR derives from a man younger than 30 who received the YFV17D yellow fever vaccine. The starting material was PBMCs, obtained 15 days after the yellow fever booster vaccination. The DNA for the CDR3 is TGTGCCAGCAGTCCTGGTAGGGACGTCGGGCAAGAGACCCAGTACTTC. The encoded protein is CASSPGRDVGQETQYF.